The next 12 T cell receptor beta chains were all read from a single sample in a study of blood T cell repertoires in COVID-19. The table came from immunoSEQ multiplex PCR; TCRdb's copy has only in-frame clones and leaves some out. This sample has some 150,000 clones, with 65% to 90% found just once. What was sequenced was peripheral blood. The receptor set was obtained from a man in his 70s with acute or convalescent COVID-19.

The genes are TRBV7-9 and TRBJ2-5, with 12 positions matching TRBD1. This CDR3 is built from 14 residues. Trimming took 5 bases from V and 7 from J; bases not matched to a gene: 5. The V gene's germline CDR1 is SEHNR and CDR2 FQNEAQ (reference sequence). For the CDR3, the DNA is TGTGCCAGCAGCCTAGGGACAGGGGGCAGGACCCAGTACTTC. Residues: CASSLGTGGRTQYF.

J is TRBJ1-5 and V is TRBV3-1 (or the pseudogene TRBV3-2); TRBD1 matches 9 bases. Losses at the gene ends were 1 base for V and 7 bases for J; bases not matched to a gene: 5. CDR1 is LGHDT and CDR2 is YNNKEL in the germline V gene (reference sequence). CDR3 size: 15 residues. The CDR3 DNA sequence: TGTGCCAGCAGCCAAGGGGGACAGGGTAACCAGCCCCAGCATTTT. It codes for CASSQGGQGNQPQHF.

The J gene is TRBJ2-7, the V gene TRBV6-5; 8 bases fit TRBD2. The germline CDR1 and CDR2 sequences are MNHEY and SVGAGI. CDR3 size: 12 residues. The trim removed 6 bases at V and 6 bases at J, leaving 4 bases unmatched. The CDR3 loop is CASRGLVGEQYF. For the CDR3, the DNA is TGTGCCAGCAGGGGACTAGTAGGCGAGCAGTACTTC.

This clone was detected only once. V is TRBV3-1 (or the pseudogene TRBV3-2) and J is TRBJ2-1; TRBD2 matches at 9 bases. The ends lost 0 bases at V and 1 base at J; junction bases unmatched: 4. The CDR3 runs 17 residues. Germline values: CDR1 LGHDT, CDR2 YNNKEL (reference sequence). In DNA form, the CDR3 reads TGTGCCAGCAGCCAAGATGAGAGCGGGAGGTCCTACAATGAGCAGTTCTTC. Protein sequence: CASSQDESGRSYNEQFF.

This chain joins TRBV29-1 and TRBJ2-5; 7 positions agree with TRBD1. CDR3 length: 13 amino acids. With V trimmed by 2 bases and J by 1 base, 1 base remained unmatched. CDR1 and CDR2 (germline): SQVTM, ANQGSEA. CDR3 in amino acids: CSVERDSQETQYF. The CDR3 nucleotides read TGCAGCGTTGAAAGGGACAGCCAAGAGACCCAGTACTTC.

In its sample, this clone was seen once. CDR3 DNA sequence: TGCGCCAGCAGCTTGGCCGTAGACGGGGGCACTGAAGCTTTCTTT. It yields the protein CASSLAVDGGTEAFF. The chain has TRBV5-1 and TRBJ1-1; tentatively, D is TRBD1 (5 bases). Trimming removed 0 bases from V and 4 bases from J, with 13 bases in between. Germline V CDR1 and CDR2: SGHRS, YFSETQ. This CDR3 comprises 15 residues.

The chain links TRBV2 to TRBJ1-5; a weak D match, TRBD1 (5 bases). Germline V gene sequence: CDR1 SNHLY, CDR2 FYNNEI. Trimming removed 1 base from V and 3 bases from J, with 10 bases in between. The CDR3 sequence is 15 residues long. The CDR3 is CASSEGQNHNQPQHF. Written as DNA, the CDR3 is TGTGCCAGCAGTGAAGGACAGAACCACAATCAGCCCCAGCATTTT.

Concerning this clone: Different DNA sequences within this sample yield the same CDR3. The gene calls are TRBV7-2 and TRBJ2-3, with 10 bases matching TRBD2. Germline CDR1 reads SGHTA; CDR2 reads FQGNSA. The junction had 6 bases not matched to a gene; V was cut back by 0 bases and J by 3 bases. CDR3 length: 17 amino acids. CDR3 DNA: TGTGCCAGCAGCTTAGCTCCTAGCGGGAGTGGAACAGATACGCAGTATTTT. Its translation is CASSLAPSGSGTDTQYF.

J is TRBJ1-1 and V is TRBV3-1 (or the pseudogene TRBV3-2); D remains ambiguous. This CDR3 comprises 16 residues. Germline CDR1 is LGHDT and CDR2 is YNNKEL (reference sequence). Trimming removed 4 bases from V and 4 bases from J, with 19 bases in between. The CDR3 sequence: CASSRSAGIFSTEAFF. Here the CDR3 DNA reads TGTGCCAGCAGCCGAAGCGCCGGGATATTCAGCACTGAAGCTTTCTTT.

This sequence joins TRBV19 and TRBJ2-7; 8 nucleotides line up with TRBD1. The CDR3 has 13 amino acids. The J segment lost 7 bases and the V segment lost 4 bases, leaving 6 bases of the junction unmatched. The germline V gene has CDR1 LNHDA and CDR2 SQIVND (reference sequence). CDR3 nucleotides: TGTGCCAGTAGTAGAGCAGGGGGCGGTGAGCAGTACTTC. Protein: CASSRAGGGEQYF.

This chain joins TRBV5-1 and TRBJ1-2; D remains ambiguous. The CDR3 spans 17 residues. Trimming left V 0 bases short and J 2 bases short, with 17 bases between. Germline assignment: CDR1 SGHRS and CDR2 YFSETQ. CDR3 nucleotide sequence: TGCGCCAGCAGCTTGGCCGGATCCGGGGAAGGGAACTATGGCTACACCTTC. Protein: CASSLAGSGEGNYGYTF.

Only one count was recorded for this clone. The rearrangement links TRBV4-3 to TRBJ1-5; a possible D gene is TRBD1 (6 bases). The CDR3 spans 15 residues. Germline V gene data show CDR1 as LGHNA and CDR2 as YSLEER. The V gene lost 0 bases and the J gene lost 1 base, with 7 bases spanning the gap. The CDR3 is CASSQDQGSNQPQHF. The CDR3, as DNA: TGCGCCAGCAGCCAAGATCAGGGGAGCAATCAGCCCCAGCATTTT.